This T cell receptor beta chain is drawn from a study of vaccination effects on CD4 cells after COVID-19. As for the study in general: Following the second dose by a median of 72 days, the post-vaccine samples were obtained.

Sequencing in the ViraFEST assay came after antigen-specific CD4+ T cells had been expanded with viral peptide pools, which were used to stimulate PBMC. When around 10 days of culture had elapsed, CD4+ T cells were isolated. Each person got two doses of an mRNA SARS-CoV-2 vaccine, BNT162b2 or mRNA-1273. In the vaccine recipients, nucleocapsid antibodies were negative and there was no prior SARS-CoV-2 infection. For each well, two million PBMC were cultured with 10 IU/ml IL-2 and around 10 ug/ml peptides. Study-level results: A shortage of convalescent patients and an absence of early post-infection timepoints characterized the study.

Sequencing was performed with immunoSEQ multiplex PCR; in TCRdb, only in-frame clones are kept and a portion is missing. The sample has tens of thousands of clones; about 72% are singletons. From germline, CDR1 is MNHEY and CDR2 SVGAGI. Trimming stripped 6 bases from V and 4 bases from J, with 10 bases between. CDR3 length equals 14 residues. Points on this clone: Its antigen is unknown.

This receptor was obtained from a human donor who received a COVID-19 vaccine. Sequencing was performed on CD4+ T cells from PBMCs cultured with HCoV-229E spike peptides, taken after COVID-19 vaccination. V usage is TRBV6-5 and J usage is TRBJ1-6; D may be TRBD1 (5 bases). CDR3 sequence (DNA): TGTGCCAGCAGCCGGGACGGTTATAATTCACCCCTCCACTTT. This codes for CASSRDGYNSPLHF.